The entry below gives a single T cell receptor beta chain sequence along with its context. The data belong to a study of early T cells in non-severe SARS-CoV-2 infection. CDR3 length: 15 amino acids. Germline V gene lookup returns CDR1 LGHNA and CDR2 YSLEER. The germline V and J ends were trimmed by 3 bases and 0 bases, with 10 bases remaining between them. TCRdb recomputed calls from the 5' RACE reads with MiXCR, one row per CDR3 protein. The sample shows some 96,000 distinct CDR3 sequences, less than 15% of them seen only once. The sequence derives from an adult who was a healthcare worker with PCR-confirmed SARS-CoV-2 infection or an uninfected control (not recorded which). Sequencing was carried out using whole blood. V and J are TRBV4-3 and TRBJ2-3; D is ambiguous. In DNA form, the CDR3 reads TGCGCCAGCAGCCAGCAGCTAACTAGCACAGATACGCAGTATTTT. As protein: CASSQQLTSTDTQYF.